This TCR beta chain was identified during a study of post-analysis software for immune sequencing data. Study details: Relapsing-remitting, secondary progressive and progressive-relapsing forms made up the multiple sclerosis disease courses.

This CDR3 contains 16 residues. Looked up from germline, CDR1 is MNHEY and CDR2 is SVGAGI. Trimming removed 7 bases from V and 4 bases from J, with 20 bases in between. Findings and caveats of the study: Those with multiple sclerosis, the patient group, showed significantly lower normalized Chao1 diversity than controls. Patients had higher frequencies than controls of roughly five TRBV segments, including TRBV5-6, TRBV5-1 and TRBV20-1.

Unique molecular identifiers tagged the TCR beta cDNA libraries. Each CDR3 protein is one row after TCRdb ran MiXCR on the PCR reads. The table includes hundreds of thousands of distinct CDR3 sequences, roughly 29% detected once. This clonotype was recorded at least ten times. Antigen: not known. The clonotype comes from a girl aged 10-17 years with multiple sclerosis. Sequencing was performed on blood. This chain uses TRBV6-5 with TRBJ2-1; TRBD2 might be the D (7 bases). The CDR3 nucleotides read TGTGCCAGCACCCGGGGGGTGGCAGGGGAGTACAATGAGCAGTTCTTC. Protein sequence: CASTRGVAGEYNEQFF.